These 2 T cell receptor beta chains share one sample of origin, sequenced in a study of T-cell reconstitution after alpha-beta-depleted transplantation in children. Unique molecular identifiers were incorporated during preparation of the TCRbeta library. TCRdb reanalysed the PCR reads using MiXCR and keeps one entry per CDR3 protein. Of 700,000 to 950,000 distinct CDR3 sequences detected, about 16% appear once; the ten largest clones hold under 6%. The sample in question was PBMCs, mostly from graft donor cells, obtained 360 days after TCRalphabeta/CD19-depleted stem cell transplant. Receptor source: a male patient younger than 18 who had a stem cell transplant for acute lymphoblastic leukemia, so the T cells may come from the graft donor.

A few counts support this clonotype. CDR3 sequence: CASSLAQDYTEAFF. The CDR3 bases are TGTGCCAGCAGCTTAGCGCAGGACTACACTGAAGCTTTCTTT. The chain links TRBV7-2 to TRBJ1-1, with D unclear. The CDR3 runs 14 residues. Germline-derived CDR1 and CDR2 are SGHTA and FQGNSA. V was clipped by 0 bases and J by 3 bases, with 8 bases between them.

The rearrangement links TRBV20-1 to TRBJ2-1, with TRBD2 matching 14 bases. The germline V gene has CDR1 DFQATT and CDR2 SNEGSKA (reference sequence). The CDR3 is made up of 16 amino acids. Losses at the gene ends were 3 bases for V and 3 bases for J; bases not matched to a gene: 4. CDR3 sequence: CSASGLAGGYYNEQFF. The CDR3 nucleotides are TGCAGTGCTAGCGGACTAGCGGGAGGTTACTACAATGAGCAGTTCTTC.